This TCR beta chain was sequenced for a study of blood T cells in healthy people across ages (dated by TCRdb to the mid-2010s). Context from the whole study: In model experiments, roughly one uniquely barcoded TCR beta cDNA molecule per two T cells was captured by template switching. Using the same blood draw, the study looked at two additional independent replicas of 1 million unique cDNA reads for two donors, one aged 18 to 30 and the other aged 80 or older. Donors of different ages were randomly distributed across sequencing lanes to avoid experimental bias. The donors were divided into four age groups: young (average around 15 years), middle-aged (over 35), aged (around 67) and long-lived (roughly 88). Using deep sequencing normalized with unique cDNA molecular identifiers, the study measured how TCR beta repertoire diversity changes with age.

Donors were approximately 42 systemically healthy Caucasian individuals from Russia aged roughly 6 to 90 years. Each donor gave approximately 9.4 milliliters of peripheral blood, drawn into EDTA-treated Vacutainer tubes. Ficoll-Paque density-gradient centrifugation was used to isolate PBMCs, with at least 6.5 million per sample. Trizol reagent was used to extract total RNA from PBMCs, with at least 5.5 micrograms per sample. Naive CD45RAhigh/CD27high T cell percentages were measured by flow cytometry on a PBMC aliquot from every donor. Overall study results and their limits: Observed TCR beta diversity per million T cells fell roughly linearly with age, and a significant reduction was already apparent by age approximately 41. Because profiling used bulk unsorted PBMCs, naive and antigen-experienced compartments could not be compared conclusively. Compared with the aged group, the long-lived group had more naive CD4+ T cells, fewer expanded clones and increased TCR diversity, a pattern suggesting age selection. Observed TCR beta diversity correlated strongly with the percentage of naive T cells measured by flow cytometry. Estimates of total diversity from one million sequenced T cells were regarded as lower bounds and underestimates. Because the CMV infection status of the donors was unknown, age-related changes in expanded clonotypes may potentially have been confounded.

Libraries were prepared through 5' RACE. These reads were obtained on an Illumina HiSeq 2500. The second PCR ran for roughly 7 to 11 cycles and used a J-beta primer mix along with a sample-barcoded 5' primer. A unique molecular identifier was introduced onto each TCR beta cDNA molecule by a template-switch 5' adaptor carrying 12 random nucleotides. At least 2.5 million CDR3-containing paired-end reads were obtained from each sample. First-strand cDNA synthesis was performed from all RNA using the Mint cDNA synthesis kit, with priming by a TRBC-specific oligonucleotide. All cDNA was treated with uracil-DNA glycosylase and then went through a first 18-cycle PCR with the universal primers M1SS and BC2_uni_R. The study's own analysis went as follows. For normalization, 1 million high-quality reads were randomly selected from each sample, with every read carrying a distinct molecular identifier. Reads sharing molecular identifiers were discarded rather than binned into consensus sequences. MiTCR, set to a Q25 quality threshold and the strictest error-elimination algorithm, was used for CDR3 identification, clonotype clustering and error correction. A nonparametric unseen species model with Euler transformation was used to estimate a lower bound on total TCR beta diversity. TCRdb ran its own pipeline on the public reads, namely fastp trimming at Q25 and MiXCR clone calling, and kept in-frame beta chains. Identical CDR3 proteins give one entry, which carries the most common genes and DNA. These V and J calls are TCRdb output, not the study's own analysis. The table for this sample lists some 1,500,000 distinct CDR3 sequences; approximately 39% of them were counted only once. The ten largest clones take up less than 5% of the sample.

This clonotype was observed a single time. Which antigen it targets is not known. No clone much larger than this one lies a single base away; base qualities are absent. The sequence was obtained from a woman aged 18 to 35 in good health. Sequenced material: blood.

The CDR3 in this case is CASSLWAEGFYEQYF. The DNA reads TGTGCCAGCAGCTTGTGGGCAGAAGGGTTCTACGAGCAGTACTTC. The V and J genes are TRBV5-6 and TRBJ2-7, with the D gene uncertain. Inclusive of the bounding cysteine and phenylalanine, the CDR3 is 15 residues long. Left in the record is the CDR3 DNA by itself, 45 bases read in frame from the first base. Trimming removed 1 base from V and 3 bases from J, leaving 14 bases between the germline ends. CDR1 and CDR2 were assigned from the germline V gene as SGHDT and YYEEEE.